The 25 T cell receptor beta chains below all came from one sample that was sequenced in a study of graft-versus-host responses after intestinal transplantation. Repertoires were generated with immunoSEQ multiplex PCR, while TCRdb's copy carries only in-frame clones and drops some. The sample shows some 88,000 clones, about 93% of them seen only once. Their antigens are not known. Sequencing used unstimulated CD8+ T cells sorted from spleen or lymph node cells, obtained before intestinal transplant. The receptors were gathered from a human donor who received an intestinal transplant.

This clone was recorded a few times. The chain carries TRBV6-5 and TRBJ2-2; TRBD2 agrees at 9 bases. The germline V gene has CDR1 MNHEY and CDR2 SVGAGI. V was pared by 0 bases and J by 6 bases, with 2 bases of the junction left unmatched. The CDR3 extends over 15 amino acids. For the CDR3, the DNA is TGTGCCAGCAGTTACTCGGCGGGGGGGCCCGGGGAGCTGTTTTTT. It yields the protein CASSYSAGGPGELFF.

The rearrangement links TRBV11-2 to TRBJ2-5, with D possibly being TRBD1 (6 bases). V was pared by 0 bases and J by 3 bases, with 20 bases between. The germline CDR1 and CDR2 sequences are SGHAT and FQNNGV. This CDR3 is 18 amino acids long. This CDR3 reads CASSLDQHAGTYKETQYF. The CDR3 DNA reads as TGTGCCAGCAGCTTAGATCAGCATGCTGGGACATACAAAGAGACCCAGTACTTC.

In DNA, the CDR3 is TGTGCCAGCATAGGGGGAGGGGCTGAAGCTTTCTTT. Translation gives CASIGGGAEAFF. V and J are TRBV2 and TRBJ1-1; tentative D call: TRBD1 (6 bases). Germline lookup yields CDR1 SNHLY and CDR2 FYNNEI. The CDR3 loop spans 12 amino acids. V gave up 7 bases and J gave up 6 bases, with 12 bases separating them. The full variable domain, its missing parts supplied by reference TRBV2 and TRBJ1-1, is EPEVTQTPSHQVTQMGQEVILRCVPISNHLYFYWYRQILGQKVEFLVSFYNNEISEKSEIFDDQFSVERPDGSNFTLKIRSTKLEDSAMYFCASIGGGAEAFFGQGTRLTVV.

The V and J genes are TRBV7-8 and TRBJ1-2; 7 bases fit TRBD1. The CDR3 is made up of 13 amino acids. Trimming at V came to 5 bases and at J to 4 bases, leaving 4 bases not matched to a gene. Per germline, CDR1 SGHVS and CDR2 FQNEAQ. CDR3 nucleotide sequence: TGTGCCAGCAGCAGGGGGCTCGGCTATGGCTACACCTTC. Its translation is CASSRGLGYGYTF.

The chain couples TRBV7-8 to TRBJ2-7; 9 positions agree with TRBD1. Germline lookup yields CDR1 SGHVS and CDR2 FQNEAQ. The CDR3 loop spans 13 amino acids. CDR3 DNA: TGTGGGAGTGGGACAGGGAACATCGACGAGCAGTACTTC. Translating gives CGSGTGNIDEQYF.

This sequence joins TRBV5-1 and TRBJ2-2; D ambiguous. Germline V lookup: CDR1 SGHRS, CDR2 YFSETQ. Trimming shortened V by 4 bases and J by 3 bases, and 19 bases separated the two germline ends. This CDR3 is 17 amino acids long. Here the CDR3 reads CASSPTPTGSYTGELFF. In DNA, the CDR3 is TGCGCCAGCAGCCCGACCCCGACTGGGTCTTACACCGGGGAGCTGTTTTTT.

The chain recombines TRBV19 with TRBJ1-4; D perhaps matches TRBD1 (5 bases). With 7 bases removed from V and 6 bases from J, the gap between germline ends came to 15 bases. The CDR3 loop spans 14 amino acids. Germline CDR1 is LNHDA and CDR2 is SQIVND (reference sequence). The CDR3 bases are TGTGCCAGTACTTCACAGGAAGGACATGAAAAACTGTTTTTT. Translated, it gives CASTSQEGHEKLFF.

V gene TRBV29-1 combines with J gene TRBJ2-5; possible D gene TRBD1, 5 bases. Gene TRBJ2-7 matches the end of the DNA better, so the J call may be wrong. CDR3 length equals 13 residues. Per the germline V gene, CDR1 is SQVTM and CDR2 is ANQGSEA. CDR3 sequence: CSVEQENSYEQYF. The CDR3 coding sequence is TGCAGCGTGGAACAGGAAAACTCCTACGAGCAGTACTTC.

The V and J genes are TRBV7-8 and TRBJ1-6, with D hard to call. The ends were cut back, 6 bases at V and 14 bases at J, with 17 bases in the middle. In germline, CDR1 is SGHVS, CDR2 FQNEAQ. The CDR3 runs to 13 residues. CDR3 region: CASSPSLVLALHF. The CDR3 nucleotides read TGTGCCAGCAGTCCTTCTCTAGTTTTAGCCCTCCACTTT.

This chain joins TRBV6-1 and TRBJ1-2; D perhaps matches TRBD1 (5 bases). The V end was cut by 6 bases, the J end by 1 base, with 15 bases between. Germline V gene sequence: CDR1 MNHNS, CDR2 SASEGT. This CDR3 region has 15 residues. This chain's CDR3 is CASRAYGADNYGYTF. The DNA of the CDR3 is TGTGCCAGCAGGGCCTATGGGGCGGATAACTATGGCTACACCTTC.

This clone was recorded once. The rearrangement links TRBV28 to TRBJ1-4; 10 bases are a match to TRBD1. The V and J ends lost 5 bases and 3 bases, in that order; junction bases with no gene match: 6. The germline V gene has CDR1 MDHEN and CDR2 SYDVKM. The CDR3 has 16 amino acids. The CDR3 bases are TGTGCCAGCAGTAGCGGGACAGGGGACGCTAATGAAAAACTGTTTTTT. Translating gives CASSSGTGDANEKLFF.

The chain combines TRBV6-5 with TRBJ1-2; possibly TRBD1 for D (5 bases). V gave up 5 bases and J gave up 4 bases, with 14 bases separating them. CDR3 length: 14 amino acids. Looked up from germline, CDR1 is MNHEY and CDR2 is SVGAGI. CDR3 nucleotides: TGTGCCAGCAGTCTTATCGGCGGGGGCTATGGCTACACCTTC. Its protein is CASSLIGGGYGYTF.

The gene calls are TRBV27 and TRBJ2-5; 9 nucleotides agree with TRBD2. This CDR3 has 15 residues. V was pared by 6 bases and J by 5 bases, with 10 bases of the junction left unmatched. Germline V gene sequence: CDR1 MNHEY, CDR2 SMNVEV (reference sequence). The CDR3 protein is CASSLERGAGETQYF. The CDR3 DNA follows: TGTGCCAGCAGCCTTGAGCGGGGGGCGGGGGAGACCCAGTACTTC.

V and J are TRBV7-9 and TRBJ1-2; D uncertain. From germline, CDR1 is SEHNR and CDR2 FQNEAQ (reference sequence). Trimming removed 1 base at V and 8 bases at J, with 8 bases between. This CDR3 is built from 12 residues. The CDR3 region has the DNA TGTGCCAGCAGCTTAGGCCAGGAAGGCTACACCTTC. Translating it yields CASSLGQEGYTF.

This clone was counted a single time. The chain uses TRBV27 and TRBJ2-7; TRBD1 agrees at 8 bases. Germline V gives CDR1 MNHEY, CDR2 SMNVEV (reference sequence). Trimming took 1 base from V and 2 from J; bases not matched to a gene: 4. This CDR3 has 15 residues. The DNA for the CDR3 is TGTGCCAGCAGTTTATTACAGGGGGGTACCTACGAGCAGTACTTC. Translation gives CASSLLQGGTYEQYF.

The rearrangement uses TRBV27 and TRBJ1-1; the match to TRBD1 covers 9 bases. The V segment lost 5 bases and the J segment 3 bases; nucleotides outside the gene matches: 10. This CDR3 is built from 16 residues. Germline V gene data show CDR1 as MNHEY and CDR2 as SMNVEV (reference sequence). The CDR3 is CASSLRDRASDTEAFF. The CDR3 region has the DNA TGTGCCAGCAGTCTCCGGGACAGGGCATCCGACACTGAAGCTTTCTTT.

V gene TRBV19 combines with J gene TRBJ1-1; D is uncertain. Germline loops: CDR1 LNHDA, CDR2 SQIVND (reference sequence). The CDR3 is made up of 11 amino acids. The V and J ends lost 3 bases and 10 bases respectively, with 9 bases between them. CDR3 in DNA: TGTGCCAGTAGTATGGGAGGGTTAGCTTTCTTT. Translated: CASSMGGLAFF.

This chain links TRBV5-5 with TRBJ1-6; perhaps TRBD1 as D (5 bases). Trimming removed 5 bases at V and 2 bases at J, with 14 bases between. Germline assignment: CDR1 SGHKS and CDR2 YYEKEE (reference sequence). The CDR3 runs to 16 residues. Written as DNA, the CDR3 is TGTGCCAGCAGGAAGACGGGGGACCCCTATAATTCACCCCTCCACTTT. Protein sequence: CASRKTGDPYNSPLHF.

J is TRBJ1-2 and V is TRBV9, with D unresolved. The germline gives CDR1 SGDLS, CDR2 YYNGEE. The CDR3 covers 14 residues. V dropped 3 bases and J dropped 7 bases, with 16 bases sitting between them. CDR3 DNA sequence: TGTGCCAGCAGCGGCGACCAATACGGGAGTGGCTACACCTTC. Translated: CASSGDQYGSGYTF. Full variable domain (outside the CDR3, taken from reference TRBV9 and TRBJ1-2): DSGVTQTPKHLITATGQRVTLRCSPRSGDLSVYWYQQSLDQGLQFLIQYYNGEERAKGNILERFSAQQFPDLHSELNLSSLELGDSALYFCASSGDQYGSGYTFGSGTRLTVV.

The chain recombines TRBV5-6 with TRBJ1-1, with D uncertain. Germline V gives CDR1 SGHDT, CDR2 YYEEEE. The CDR3 has 15 amino acids. Trimming took off 0 bases at V and 1 base at J, with 10 bases between the two ends. The CDR3 DNA sequence: TGTGCCAGCAGCTTGGCCAGGCACCGGAACACTGAAGCTTTCTTT. The encoded protein is CASSLARHRNTEAFF.

This sequence joins TRBV7-2 and TRBJ1-6, with a tentative D call TRBD1 (6 bases). Per germline, CDR1 SGHTA and CDR2 FQGNSA. The CDR3 is 16 residues long. V lost 4 bases and J lost 2, with 12 bases in between. The DNA for the CDR3 is TGTGCCAGCAGCTCTACGGACAGTCCCTATAATTCACCCCTCCACTTT. Its protein product is CASSSTDSPYNSPLHF.

J is TRBJ2-7 and V is TRBV27, with TRBD1 matching 8 bases. V dropped 1 base and J dropped 2; count of bases not matched to a gene: 4. The CDR3 has 15 residues. Germline loops: CDR1 MNHEY, CDR2 SMNVEV (reference sequence). The CDR3 sequence is CASSLFGQGPYEQYF. CDR3 nucleotides: TGTGCCAGCAGTTTATTCGGACAGGGTCCCTACGAGCAGTACTTC.

The V and J genes are TRBV7-9 and TRBJ2-1, with D possibly being TRBD2 (5 bases). CDR1 and CDR2 from the germline V gene are SEHNR and FQNEAQ (reference sequence). The CDR3 runs to 14 residues. V was clipped by 0 bases and J by 9 bases, with 12 bases between them. The CDR3 bases are TGTGCCAGCAGCTTAGCACGAGGGTTCGGTGAGCAGTTCTTC. Its protein product is CASSLARGFGEQFF.

The chain combines TRBV4-3 with TRBJ1-4, with D unresolved. Trimming took off 1 base at V and 10 bases at J, with 7 bases between the two ends. CDR3 length: 12 amino acids. Per the germline V gene, CDR1 is LGHNA and CDR2 is YSLEER. The DNA for the CDR3 is TGCGCCAGCAGCCAAGTCACTGGAAAACTGTTTTTT. Its translation is CASSQVTGKLFF.

This clone has only one observation. The rearrangement links TRBV7-9 to TRBJ2-5; D is unresolved. The CDR3 covers 14 residues. Germline CDR1 is SEHNR and CDR2 is FQNEAQ (reference sequence). V was cut by 3 bases and J by 4 bases, with 12 bases left in between. CDR3 nucleotide sequence: TGTGCCAGCAGCTTTGTCGGCCCGGGAGAGACCCAGTACTTC. It translates to CASSFVGPGETQYF.